Presented here are 26 T cell receptor beta chains from one specimen sequenced in a study of blood T cell repertoires in COVID-19 (TCRdb year 2020). Library prep was done by the immunoSEQ multiplex PCR assay. TCRdb took this table from immuneACCESS and kept in-frame rearrangements with V and J called. Such tables lack part of the clones; where checked against another copy, unresolved V genes explain under half of the gap, and the rest is unexplained. The sample table holds 380,000 or so clones, of which 88% were seen once. Of the sample, approximately 0.96% is held by the ten largest clones. The specimen sequenced was PBMCs or T cells enriched from blood (not recorded which). Source of these receptors: a woman between 25 and 40 years old with acute COVID-19.

This clone showed up just a few times. The V call is TRBV4-1, the J call TRBJ1-4, with D unclear. The ends were cut back, 2 bases at V and 2 bases at J, with 12 bases in the middle. Germline-derived CDR1 and CDR2 are MGHRA and YSYEKL. The CDR3 consists of 16 residues. The CDR3 is CASSQPEGGTNEKLFF. CDR3 sequence (DNA): TGCGCCAGCAGCCAACCCGAGGGAGGGACTAATGAAAAACTGTTTTTT.

This clone appeared a few times. The CDR3 nucleotides are TGTGCCTGGAGTGTACGACAGCTATATCAGCCCCAGCATTTT. It translates to CAWSVRQLYQPQHF. The rearrangement links TRBV30 to TRBJ1-5, with a tentative D call TRBD1 (5 bases). Germline CDR1 GTSNPN, CDR2 SVGIG (reference sequence). Trimming left V 0 bases short and J 5 bases short, with 11 bases between. The CDR3 has 14 amino acids. The full variable domain, completed using reference TRBV30 and TRBJ1-5, is SQTIHQWPATLVQPVGSPLSLECTVEGTSNPNLYWYRQAAGRGLQLLFYSVGIGQISSEVPQNLSASRPQDRQFILSSKKLLLSDSGFYLCAWSVRQLYQPQHFGDGTRLSIL.

This chain joins TRBV2 and TRBJ1-4; 7 nucleotides agree with TRBD1. The V segment lost 6 bases and the J segment 7 bases; nucleotides outside the gene matches: 8. Germline V gene data show CDR1 as SNHLY and CDR2 as FYNNEI. The CDR3 consists of 14 residues. The CDR3 region has the DNA TGTGCCAGCAGACCCGACAGGGTGGGTGAAAAACTGTTTTTT. Protein: CASRPDRVGEKLFF.

The genes are TRBV7-9 and TRBJ2-7; TRBD2 matches 7 bases. Germline values: CDR1 SEHNR, CDR2 FQNEAQ (reference sequence). V dropped 5 bases and J dropped 0; count of bases not matched to a gene: 4. CDR3 length: 14 amino acids. This chain's CDR3 is CASSRGVLSYEQYF. CDR3 sequence (DNA): TGTGCCAGCAGCCGGGGGGTCCTCTCCTACGAGCAGTACTTC.

The rearrangement links TRBV15 to TRBJ2-5; TRBD1 agrees at 11 bases. This CDR3 has 16 residues. Trimming removed 5 bases from V and 1 base from J; junction bases left unmatched: 6. Germline loops: CDR1 LNHNV, CDR2 YYDKDF (reference sequence). CDR3 sequence reads: CATSGGQGVGQETQYF. CDR3 coding DNA: TGTGCCACCAGCGGGGGACAGGGGGTGGGCCAAGAGACCCAGTACTTC.

This chain uses TRBV6-5 with TRBJ1-2; D call uncertain. Germline CDR1 is MNHEY and CDR2 is SVGAGI. V was pared by 8 bases and J by 2 bases, with 9 bases between. This CDR3 comprises 12 residues. In DNA form, the CDR3 reads TGTGCCAGCGGGGAGGGCAACTATGGCTACACCTTC. Translating gives CASGEGNYGYTF.

The chain employs TRBV29-1 and TRBJ2-3; tentatively, D is TRBD1 (7 bases). CDR1 SQVTM and CDR2 ANQGSEA come from the germline V gene. Trimming took 3 bases from V and 3 from J, leaving 22 bases between them. The length of the CDR3 is 17 residues. CDR3 in DNA: TGCAGCGTTGATGGTGGAGGGGGCCAATTTTGGACAGATACGCAGTATTTT. This translates into CSVDGGGGQFWTDTQYF.

The chain joins TRBV27 to TRBJ1-5, with a tentative D call TRBD1 (5 bases). This CDR3 is 18 amino acids long. In germline, CDR1 is MNHEY, CDR2 SMNVEV (reference sequence). V dropped 6 bases and J dropped 2 bases, with 23 bases sitting between them. The CDR3 region has the DNA TGTGCCAGCAGCTCCACACGGGACTTTTTAGGGGGCAATCAGCCCCAGCATTTT. It yields the protein CASSSTRDFLGGNQPQHF.

The chain recombines TRBV6-5 with TRBJ1-1, with D unclear. The CDR3 is 14 amino acids. V lost 0 bases to trimming and J lost 6 bases, with 11 bases between them. The V gene's germline CDR1 is MNHEY and CDR2 SVGAGI. This CDR3 is CASSYSTRSSEAFF. In nucleotides, the CDR3 is TGTGCCAGCAGTTACTCGACTAGGAGTTCTGAAGCTTTCTTT.

The V gene is TRBV5-1, the J gene TRBJ1-2; no firm D call. The V gene lost 4 bases and the J gene lost 0 bases, with 19 bases spanning the gap. The CDR3 sequence is 17 residues long. Germline V gives CDR1 SGHRS, CDR2 YFSETQ. For the CDR3, the DNA is TGCGCCAGCAGCGTGCAACTTGGCGGATCTACTAACTATGGCTACACCTTC. It is translated as CASSVQLGGSTNYGYTF.

This clone was counted once. This chain links TRBV24-1 with TRBJ2-1; 7 nucleotides agree with TRBD1. From germline, CDR1 is KGHDR and CDR2 SFDVKD. This CDR3 is built from 17 residues. V trimming: 4 bases; J trimming: 2 bases; junction bases outside the gene matches: 10. CDR3 sequence (DNA): TGTGCCACCAGTGACCCCGGGACAGAGAAAACCTACAATGAGCAGTTCTTC. It is translated as CATSDPGTEKTYNEQFF.

The chain uses TRBV24-1 and TRBJ1-2, with 7 bases matching TRBD1. The V gene's germline CDR1 is KGHDR and CDR2 SFDVKD. V dropped 10 bases and J dropped 2; count of bases not matched to a gene: 9. The CDR3 is made up of 14 amino acids. The CDR3 loop is CATSPWGQNYGYTF. In DNA form, the CDR3 reads TGTGCCACGAGCCCATGGGGACAGAACTATGGCTACACCTTC.

V and J are TRBV29-1 and TRBJ2-2; TRBD1 matches at 8 bases. The CDR3 spans 13 residues. V shed 6 bases, J shed 3 bases, and the junction held 3 bases outside the gene matches. Germline V gives CDR1 SQVTM, CDR2 ANQGSEA. The CDR3 sequence: CSVDRADTGELFF. CDR3 nucleotides: TGCAGCGTGGACAGGGCGGACACCGGGGAGCTGTTTTTT.

About this clone itself: Sequence at one end of the junction differs from germline and may be a read error. The V call is TRBV7-9, the J call TRBJ1-2; the D gene is possibly TRBD1 (6 bases). The CDR3 spans 13 residues. CDR1 is SEHNR, CDR2 FQNEAQ, per germline (reference sequence). The CDR3 region is CASTLQGTYGYTF. In nucleotides, the CDR3 is TGTGCCAGCACCTTACAGGGTACCTATGGCTACACCTTC.

The chain links TRBV18 to TRBJ1-1; 7 bases are shared with TRBD1. CDR1 KGHSH and CDR2 LQKENI come from the germline V gene. V lost 6 bases, J lost 9 bases, and 4 bases stayed unmatched. The CDR3 covers 11 residues. The CDR3 DNA sequence: TGTGCCAGCTCCTTACAGGGGAAAGCTTTCTTT. It is translated as CASSLQGKAFF.

This chain joins TRBV19 and TRBJ2-1; D perhaps matches TRBD1 (6 bases). Per germline, CDR1 LNHDA and CDR2 SQIVND (reference sequence). The CDR3 contains 15 residues. The V end lost 1 base, the J end lost 0 bases, and 7 bases lay between the germline ends. CDR3 bases: TGTGCCAGTAGTATAGCGGACAGCTCCTACAATGAGCAGTTCTTC. It yields the protein CASSIADSSYNEQFF.

The chain joins TRBV5-6 to TRBJ1-6; possible D gene TRBD1, 5 bases. The CDR3 runs 19 residues. The germline V gene has CDR1 SGHDT and CDR2 YYEEEE. V was cut by 2 bases and J by 0 bases, with 18 bases left in between. The CDR3 DNA is TGTGCCAGCAGCTTTGGGGGGGAATATTCGAGCTCCTATAATTCACCCCTCCACTTT. This translates into CASSFGGEYSSSYNSPLHF.

The rearrangement links TRBV11-2 to TRBJ1-3; 8 bases match TRBD1. This CDR3 has 17 residues. V lost 7 bases, J lost 0 bases, and 11 bases stayed unmatched. Germline V gene lookup returns CDR1 SGHAT and CDR2 FQNNGV. The CDR3 nucleotides are TGTGCCAGCAAGGAGACAGGGGTAACAAGCTCTGGAAACACCATATATTTT. Protein sequence: CASKETGVTSSGNTIYF. Full variable domain (outside the CDR3, taken from reference TRBV11-2 and TRBJ1-3): EAGVAQSPRYKIIEKRQSVAFWCNPISGHATLYWYQQILGQGPKLLIQFQNNGVVDDSQLPKDRFSAERLKGVDSTLKIQPAKLEDSAVYLCASKETGVTSSGNTIYFGEGSWLTVV.

Only one count was recorded for this clone. The rearrangement links TRBV28 to TRBJ2-2; TRBD1 matches 8 bases. The CDR3 runs 15 residues. Looked up from germline, CDR1 is MDHEN and CDR2 is SYDVKM. The ends lost 4 bases at V and 6 bases at J; junction bases unmatched: 7. The CDR3 is CASSSPDRDAGELFF. CDR3 DNA sequence: TGTGCCAGCAGTTCTCCGGACAGGGACGCCGGGGAGCTGTTTTTT.

The V and J genes are TRBV7-9 and TRBJ1-4; D may be TRBD1 (5 bases). Trimming pared 5 bases from V and 2 bases from J, leaving 12 bases between. The CDR3 runs to 15 residues. Germline V gene lookup returns CDR1 SEHNR and CDR2 FQNEAQ (reference sequence). This CDR3 is CASSPRQITNEKLFF. The CDR3 coding sequence is TGTGCCAGCAGCCCCCGACAGATTACTAATGAAAAACTGTTTTTT.

The rearrangement links TRBV19 to TRBJ2-6; possible D gene TRBD2, 6 bases. V was pared by 5 bases and J by 4 bases, with 15 bases between. This CDR3 region has 16 residues. In germline, CDR1 is LNHDA, CDR2 SQIVND (reference sequence). The CDR3 loop reads CASSSSGRRGANVLTF. CDR3 DNA sequence: TGTGCCAGTAGTTCCTCGGGGAGGCGGGGGGCCAACGTCCTGACTTTC.

The rearrangement uses TRBV6-2 or TRBV6-3 and TRBJ1-5; TRBD1 aligns across 8 bases. Germline assignment: CDR1 MNHEY and CDR2 SVGEGT. J was trimmed by 0 bases and V by 2 bases; bases with no gene match: 9. This CDR3 is built from 18 residues. In nucleotides, the CDR3 is TGTGCCAGCAGTTACATTGGCAGGGGGCCGTATAGCAATCAGCCCCAGCATTTT. This codes for CASSYIGRGPYSNQPQHF.

The chain uses TRBV7-2 and TRBJ2-3; D gene uncertain. Deletions cut 2 bases from V and 0 bases from J, with 6 bases between. Germline CDR1 is SGHTA and CDR2 is FQGNSA. This CDR3 region has 14 residues. The CDR3 DNA reads as TGTGCCAGCAGCTTATTACACAGCACAGATACGCAGTATTTT. It translates to CASSLLHSTDTQYF.

This chain uses TRBV7-2 with TRBJ2-7, with 10 bases identical to TRBD1. The CDR3 runs 15 residues. Trimming took 5 bases from V and 1 from J; bases not matched to a gene: 5. The V gene's germline CDR1 is SGHTA and CDR2 FQGNSA. DNA for the CDR3: TGTGCCAGCAGCCCGCGGACAGGGGGTTCCTACGAGCAGTACTTC. As protein: CASSPRTGGSYEQYF.

This chain links TRBV10-3 with TRBJ1-4, with D perhaps TRBD1 (6 bases). Between the trimmed V and J ends, which lost 5 bases and 6 bases, there was a span of 13 bases. The CDR3 is 14 residues long. Germline-derived CDR1 and CDR2 are ENHRY and SYGVKD. The CDR3 loop reads CAISPQGRDEKLFF. The CDR3 DNA reads as TGTGCCATCAGTCCTCAGGGGAGAGATGAAAAACTGTTTTTT.

This sequence joins TRBV6-2 or TRBV6-3 and TRBJ2-5, with a possible D match to TRBD2 (5 bases). This CDR3 is 13 amino acids long. Per the germline V gene, CDR1 is MNHEY and CDR2 is SVGEGT. The V end lost 2 bases, the J end lost 5 bases, and 9 bases lay between the germline ends. The CDR3 sequence: CASSYAGEETQYF. CDR3 in DNA: TGTGCCAGCAGTTACGCCGGGGAGGAGACCCAGTACTTC.